What follows are 14 T cell receptor beta chains derived from one specimen sequenced in a study of cytomegalovirus exposure and HLA in healthy donors. A multiplex PCR was run with 60 Vbeta primers and 13 Jbeta primers. Measured with immunoSEQ multiplex PCR; TCRdb has only the in-frame clones, and not every one. Its table lists around 140,000 clones. The material sequenced was PBMCs. These receptors all stem from a woman aged 45-59 years in good health and CMV-seronegative.

The rearrangement joins TRBV28 to TRBJ1-6, with a weak D call TRBD1 (6 bases). The V gene's germline CDR1 is MDHEN and CDR2 SYDVKM. V was cut by 3 bases and J by 4 bases, with 19 bases left in between. The CDR3 contains 18 residues. CDR3: CASSLPSYREGYNSPLHF. CDR3 sequence (DNA): TGTGCCAGCAGTTTGCCGTCCTACAGGGAGGGTTATAATTCACCCCTCCACTTT.

The chain uses TRBV28 and TRBJ2-5, with 9 bases that match TRBD2. CDR3 length: 14 residues. CDR1 MDHEN and CDR2 SYDVKM come from the germline V gene. With 4 bases clipped from V and 3 bases from J, the junction kept 3 bases outside the gene matches. DNA for the CDR3: TGTGCCAGCAGTTCACGACTAGCGGAAGAGACCCAGTACTTC. It encodes CASSSRLAEETQYF.

This chain joins TRBV7-3 and TRBJ2-2, with 10 bases fitting TRBD1. The CDR3 length is 14 residues. Per the germline V gene, CDR1 is SGHTA and CDR2 is FQGTGA. V trimming: 5 bases; J trimming: 8 bases; junction bases outside the gene matches: 5. The CDR3 loop is CASSQDRGFGELFF. The CDR3 DNA follows: TGTGCCAGCAGCCAGGACAGGGGGTTTGGGGAGCTGTTTTTT.

This sequence joins TRBV7-9 and TRBJ2-5; D is ambiguous. Trimming stripped 0 bases from V and 5 bases from J, with 4 bases between. The CDR3 is 12 residues long. Looked up from germline, CDR1 is SEHNR and CDR2 is FQNEAQ (reference sequence). This CDR3 reads CASSLASETQYF. CDR3 coding DNA: TGTGCCAGCAGCTTAGCATCGGAGACCCAGTACTTC.

The rearrangement joins TRBV6-6 to TRBJ1-5; 7 bases match TRBD1. This CDR3 region has 14 residues. Looked up from germline, CDR1 is MNHNY and CDR2 is SVGAGI (reference sequence). Trimming at V came to 2 bases and at J to 2 bases, leaving 0 bases not matched to a gene. The CDR3 loop is CASSYDRGNQPQHF. The DNA for the CDR3 is TGTGCCAGCAGTTACGACAGGGGCAATCAGCCCCAGCATTTT.

The chain is built from TRBV2 and TRBJ2-5, with a weak D call TRBD2 (6 bases). V gave up 8 bases and J gave up 2 bases, with 12 bases separating them. From germline, CDR1 is SNHLY and CDR2 FYNNEI. The CDR3 consists of 13 residues. In DNA, the CDR3 is TGTGCCAGCTCGGAGGGAATGCAAGAGACCCAGTACTTC. The encoded protein is CASSEGMQETQYF.

The V gene is TRBV6-5, the J gene TRBJ1-2; TRBD1 is a possible D gene (5 bases). The ends were cut back, 6 bases at V and 2 bases at J, with 13 bases in the middle. The CDR3 extends over 14 amino acids. Germline V CDR1 and CDR2: MNHEY, SVGAGI. For the CDR3, the DNA is TGTGCCAGCAGGGCTGGGGCGCGCAACTATGGCTACACCTTC. Its protein is CASRAGARNYGYTF.

This sequence joins TRBV29-1 and TRBJ2-5, with 14 bases fitting TRBD2. Germline V gives CDR1 SQVTM, CDR2 ANQGSEA. The CDR3 is made up of 13 amino acids. With 6 bases clipped from V and 5 bases from J, the junction kept 2 bases outside the gene matches. The CDR3 nucleotides read TGCAGCGTCAGGACTAGCGGGGGGGAGACCCAGTACTTC. Translating it yields CSVRTSGGETQYF.

The V call is TRBV5-4, the J call TRBJ2-1, with 12 bases fitting TRBD2. The germline CDR1 and CDR2 sequences are SGHNT and YYREEE (reference sequence). CDR3 length: 18 amino acids. V dropped 4 bases and J dropped 0; count of bases not matched to a gene: 8. Here the CDR3 reads CASSKGLAGLSSYNEQFF. The CDR3, as DNA: TGTGCCAGCAGCAAAGGACTAGCGGGGCTTAGCTCCTACAATGAGCAGTTCTTC.

The rearrangement uses TRBV19 and TRBJ1-2; 8 positions match TRBD1. Looked up from germline, CDR1 is LNHDA and CDR2 is SQIVND (reference sequence). The CDR3 sequence is 13 residues long. Trimming took 3 bases from V and 8 from J; bases not matched to a gene: 5. The CDR3 DNA sequence: TGTGCCAGTAGTATGGTGGACAGGGTGGGCTACACCTTC. This sequence encodes CASSMVDRVGYTF.

The chain joins TRBV6-1 to TRBJ1-2; D call uncertain. This CDR3 region has 14 residues. V was pared by 2 bases and J by 5 bases, with 12 bases between. Germline-derived CDR1 and CDR2 are MNHNS and SASEGT. CDR3 in amino acids: CASSETAISYGYTF. The CDR3 DNA sequence: TGTGCCAGCAGTGAAACAGCCATTAGTTATGGCTACACCTTC.

This rearrangement joins TRBV4-2 to TRBJ2-3; 9 positions match TRBD2. V was clipped by 1 base and J by 4 bases; unmatched bases: 0. This CDR3 has 14 amino acids. Per the germline V gene, CDR1 is LGHNA and CDR2 is YNFKEQ. The CDR3 bases are TGTGCCAGCAGCCAAGGGACTAGCGCAGATACGCAGTATTTT. It specifies CASSQGTSADTQYF.

The chain couples TRBV5-4 to TRBJ2-7; 7 positions match TRBD2. CDR3 length equals 16 residues. J was trimmed by 5 bases and V by 3 bases; bases with no gene match: 14. Germline V gene lookup returns CDR1 SGHNT and CDR2 YYREEE (reference sequence). The CDR3 reads CASSWGGSGNTHEQYF. In DNA, the CDR3 is TGTGCCAGCAGCTGGGGGGGGAGCGGGAACACCCACGAGCAGTACTTC. Filled out from reference TRBV5-4 and TRBJ2-7, the complete variable domain reads ETGVTQSPTHLIKTRGQQVTLRCSSQSGHNTVSWYQQALGQGPQFIFQYYREEENGRGNFPPRFSGLQFPNYSSELNVNALELDDSALYLCASSWGGSGNTHEQYFGPGTRLTVT.

This chain connects TRBV6-5 to TRBJ2-7; 7 positions agree with TRBD1. V dropped 4 bases and J dropped 6; count of bases not matched to a gene: 9. CDR3 length: 14 residues. Germline V gene data show CDR1 as MNHEY and CDR2 as SVGAGI. The CDR3 spells CASSFGQVRGEQYF. The DNA of the CDR3 is TGTGCCAGCAGTTTTGGACAGGTGCGCGGCGAGCAGTACTTC.